This T cell receptor beta chain is from a study of T cell repertoires in cytomegalovirus infection. In the study overall: In public TCR beta signatures, there were indications of both CMV infection and matching HLA type. General study findings and limits: The ex vivo response was dominated by HLA-C-restricted CMV-specific TCR beta clonotypes. Summed public TCR beta family frequency identified CMV carriers bearing the relevant HLA.

As regards this clonotype: Antigen unknown.

TCRdb redid the calling of the reads with MiXCR, one entry per CDR3 protein. The table includes hundreds of thousands of distinct CDR3 sequences, 15% to 20% detected once. The CDR3 runs 13 residues. Germline V lookup: CDR1 LNHDA, CDR2 SQIVND (reference sequence). Trimming removed 3 bases at V and 5 bases at J, with 8 bases between. The origin of this receptor is a human donor in good health (CMV status not recorded). Some clones in this sample may be carry-over from other donors' samples. The gene calls are TRBV19 and TRBJ2-1; D unresolved. What was sequenced was PBMCs. The CDR3 DNA reads as TGTGCCAGTAGTATTGATACGAACAATGAGCAGTTCTTC. This codes for CASSIDTNNEQFF.